One and the same sample provided the 32 T cell receptor beta chains below, sequenced in a study of T cell repertoires in cytomegalovirus infection (dated by TCRdb to between 2018 and 2020). These receptors' targets are unknown. Sequencing took place on an Illumina HiSeq 1500. TCRdb trimmed the raw reads at Q25, called clones with MiXCR and kept productive beta chains. Under each unique CDR3 protein, matching rows form one entry showing the most common genes and DNA. Recorded for this sample are about 270,000 distinct CDR3 sequences; under 25% of them occurred a single time. The biggest ten clones account for approximately 19% of the sample. The treatment or condition label of this sample denotes: in vitro stimulation with specific CMV peptide epitopes to enrich CMV-specific T cells. The sequencing here drew on cultured PBMCs, taken from culture after CMV antigen stimulation. All receptors come from a human donor in good health (CMV status not recorded). Some clones in this sample may be carry-over from other donors' samples.

In this sample, this clonotype turned up a few times. The rearrangement uses TRBV20-1 and TRBJ2-7, with 9 bases identical to TRBD2. Trimming removed 0 bases from V and 3 bases from J; junction bases left unmatched: 3. The CDR3 has 14 residues. Germline V gene lookup returns CDR1 DFQATT and CDR2 SNEGSKA (reference sequence). The CDR3 sequence: CSARDAGGFYEQYF. In DNA form, the CDR3 reads TGCAGTGCTAGAGATGCGGGAGGGTTCTACGAGCAGTACTTC.

This clonotype has more than one count but fewer than ten. The genes are TRBV6-2 or TRBV6-3 and TRBJ2-7; 14 nucleotides align to TRBD2. CDR3 size: 15 residues. Germline V gene lookup returns CDR1 MNHEY and CDR2 SVGEGT. V lost 5 bases to trimming and J lost 8 bases; unmatched junction nucleotides: 8. The CDR3 is CASSPGTSGSAQQYV. The CDR3 DNA is TGTGCCAGCAGTCCGGGGACTAGCGGGAGCGCTCAGCAGTACGTC.

This clonotype was observed at least ten times. The V gene is TRBV6-2 or TRBV6-3, the J gene TRBJ2-1, with 10 nucleotides matching TRBD2. The CDR3 covers 14 residues. The V gene end was trimmed by 7 bases and the J gene end by 6 bases; junction bases not matched to a gene: 6. Germline-derived CDR1 and CDR2 are MNHEY and SVGEGT. The DNA of the CDR3 is TGTGCCAGCACCAAAGCGGGAGGGACCAATGAGCAGTTCTTC. Its translation is CASTKAGGTNEQFF.

V and J are TRBV12-3 or TRBV12-4 and TRBJ2-1; D is perhaps TRBD2 (5 bases). Trimming took 6 bases from V and 5 from J, leaving 20 bases between them. The CDR3 consists of 16 residues. The CDR3 is CASSPSLGGHDNEQFF. The CDR3 bases are TGTGCCAGCAGCCCGTCCCTTGGCGGGCACGACAATGAGCAGTTCTTC.

This chain uses TRBV7-2 with TRBJ1-6; D is unresolved. V gave up 5 bases and J gave up 0 bases, with 11 bases separating them. Germline loops: CDR1 SGHTA, CDR2 FQGNSA. The CDR3 totals 16 residues. The CDR3 DNA sequence: TGTGCCAGCAGCGCCAAGGTTGTCTCCTATAATTCACCCCTCCACTTT. Translating gives CASSAKVVSYNSPLHF.

This chain uses TRBV28 with TRBJ2-1, with 7 bases identical to TRBD1. The J segment lost 6 bases and the V segment lost 4 bases, leaving 21 bases of the junction unmatched. Germline V gene data show CDR1 as MDHEN and CDR2 as SYDVKM. CDR3 length: 19 residues. This CDR3 reads CASSSAAPGTEILINEQFF. The CDR3 region has the DNA TGTGCCAGCAGTTCCGCCGCCCCCGGGACAGAAATTTTAATCAATGAGCAGTTCTTC.

This clonotype showed up many times. The rearrangement links TRBV7-2 to TRBJ2-1; D unclear. The CDR3 spans 14 residues. Germline V lookup: CDR1 SGHTA, CDR2 FQGNSA. The V gene lost 1 base and the J gene lost 8 bases, with 12 bases spanning the gap. CDR3 DNA sequence: TGTGCCAGCAGCTTAGGGAGTTTGAGGTATGAGCAGTTCTTC. It specifies CASSLGSLRYEQFF.

The chain links TRBV29-1 to TRBJ2-5; D tentatively reads TRBD1 or TRBD2 (5 bases each). This CDR3 has 12 amino acids. Germline loops: CDR1 SQVTM, CDR2 ANQGSEA. Trimming cost V 7 bases and J 0 bases, with 9 bases left between them. Here the CDR3 reads CSAEGNQETQYF. CDR3 bases: TGCAGCGCCGAGGGGAACCAAGAGACCCAGTACTTC.

V is TRBV19 and J is TRBJ2-3; 9 bases line up with TRBD2. CDR3 length: 15 residues. J was trimmed by 0 bases and V by 7 bases; bases with no gene match: 5. Germline assignment: CDR1 LNHDA and CDR2 SQIVND (reference sequence). DNA for the CDR3: TGTGCCAGTAAATTGACTAGCGGCAGCACAGATACGCAGTATTTT. Translated, it gives CASKLTSGSTDTQYF.

The rearrangement uses TRBV5-4 and TRBJ2-3; D possibly uses TRBD1 or TRBD2 (5 bases each). The germline gives CDR1 SGHNT, CDR2 YYREEE (reference sequence). V was trimmed by 5 bases and J by 2 bases, leaving 12 bases between them. This CDR3 is 14 amino acids long. CDR3 loop: CASRREGITDTQYF. CDR3 nucleotide sequence: TGTGCCAGCAGGCGAGAGGGGATCACAGATACGCAGTATTTT.

V and J are TRBV6-2 or TRBV6-3 and TRBJ2-6; a possible D gene is TRBD2 (6 bases). This CDR3 is built from 17 residues. V lost 2 bases, J lost 0 bases, and 11 bases lay in between. Germline values: CDR1 MNHEY, CDR2 SVGEGT. In nucleotides, the CDR3 is TGTGCCAGCAGTTACGGGGGGACGCGCTCTGGGGCCAACGTCCTGACTTTC. Translating gives CASSYGGTRSGANVLTF.

V gene TRBV6-4 combines with J gene TRBJ2-7; TRBD1 agrees at 7 bases. This CDR3 region has 12 residues. V dropped 9 bases and J dropped 1; count of bases not matched to a gene: 3. The germline gives CDR1 MRHNA, CDR2 SNTAGT. The CDR3 loop reads CARRDSSYEQYV. The DNA for the CDR3 is TGTGCCAGGAGGGACAGTTCCTACGAGCAGTACGTC.

The chain uses TRBV15 and TRBJ2-7; TRBD1 or TRBD2 may be the D gene (5 bases each). CDR3 length: 14 amino acids. V was clipped by 5 bases and J by 2 bases, with 13 bases between them. CDR1 and CDR2 from the germline V gene are LNHNV and YYDKDF (reference sequence). The CDR3 DNA is TGTGCCACCAGCTACGGGACCGCCACCTACGAGCAGTACTTC. Protein sequence: CATSYGTATYEQYF.

The chain is built from TRBV19 and TRBJ1-2; TRBD1 is a possible D gene (6 bases). CDR3 length: 14 amino acids. Germline assignment: CDR1 LNHDA and CDR2 SQIVND (reference sequence). Trimming took off 8 bases at V and 5 bases at J, with 18 bases between the two ends. CDR3 DNA sequence: TGTGCCAGTGCAACGACAGGAGGAGAATATGGCTACACCTTC. This translates into CASATTGGEYGYTF.

By sample share, this clonotype is medium-sized. The V call is TRBV4-2, the J call TRBJ2-7, with D perhaps TRBD2 (5 bases). The CDR3 has 14 amino acids. Germline CDR1 is LGHNA and CDR2 is YNFKEQ. V lost 1 base, J lost 6 bases, and 13 bases lay in between. Here the CDR3 reads CASSQGRFRAEQYF. The CDR3 DNA reads TGTGCCAGCAGCCAAGGGAGGTTTCGGGCCGAGCAGTACTTC.

This clonotype was picked up many times. The gene calls are TRBV7-2 and TRBJ1-1, with 7 positions matching TRBD1. Germline loops: CDR1 SGHTA, CDR2 FQGNSA. V lost 4 bases to trimming and J lost 1 base; unmatched junction nucleotides: 0. The CDR3 is 13 residues long. For the CDR3, the DNA is TGTGCCAGCAGCTGGACAGGGAACACTGAAGCTTTCTTT. Protein sequence: CASSWTGNTEAFF.

The chain carries TRBV7-9 and TRBJ2-1; 9 nucleotides match TRBD2. This CDR3 is 13 amino acids long. In germline, CDR1 is SEHNR, CDR2 FQNEAQ (reference sequence). The V and J ends lost 4 bases and 8 bases, in that order; junction bases with no gene match: 3. The CDR3 here is CASSSGLAYEQFF. The CDR3 coding sequence is TGTGCCAGCAGCTCTGGACTAGCGTATGAGCAGTTCTTC. Using reference TRBV7-9 and TRBJ2-1 for the parts outside the CDR3, the full variable domain is DTGVSQNPRHKITKRGQNVTFRCDPISEHNRLYWYRQTLGQGPEFLTYFQNEAQLEKSRLLSDRFSAERPKGSFSTLEIQRTEQGDSAMYLCASSSGLAYEQFFGPGTRLTVL.

This clonotype was seen many times. CDR3 protein: CASSYLAGPETQYF. DNA of the CDR3: TGTGCCAGCAGCTACCTAGCGGGACCGGAGACCCAGTACTTC. The chain joins TRBV7-2 to TRBJ2-5, with 9 bases identical to TRBD2. The trim removed 4 bases at V and 5 bases at J, leaving 5 bases unmatched. Germline assignment: CDR1 SGHTA and CDR2 FQGNSA. The CDR3 contains 14 residues.

The V gene is TRBV12-3 or TRBV12-4, the J gene TRBJ1-1, with unresolved D. The V gene lost 3 bases and the J gene lost 9 bases, with 11 bases spanning the gap. The CDR3 runs to 12 residues. The CDR3 reads CASSFFTYQAFF. The CDR3 DNA reads TGTGCCAGCAGTTTTTTTACCTATCAAGCTTTCTTT.

Many counts were recorded for this clonotype. The genes are TRBV3-1 and TRBJ2-2; D assignment may be TRBD1 or TRBD2 (5 bases each). Per the germline V gene, CDR1 is LGHDT and CDR2 is YNNKEL (reference sequence). V lost 2 bases, J lost 0 bases, and 13 bases lay in between. The CDR3 contains 17 residues. This chain's CDR3 is CASSQWGRQSNTGELFF. The CDR3, as DNA: TGTGCCAGCAGCCAATGGGGACGACAATCGAACACCGGGGAGCTGTTTTTT.

The chain carries TRBV20-1 and TRBJ2-3, with 10 nucleotides matching TRBD2. The CDR3 totals 14 residues. Trimming cost V 6 bases and J 3 bases; bases outside gene matches: 6. CDR1 DFQATT and CDR2 SNEGSKA come from the germline V gene (reference sequence). Written as DNA, the CDR3 is TGCAGTGCCCGGCTACTAGCGGGAACAGATACGCAGTATTTT. Translated, it gives CSARLLAGTDTQYF.

The J gene is TRBJ1-3, the V gene TRBV4-1; the D is unclear. The CDR3 spans 11 residues. The V end lost 1 base, the J end lost 5 bases, and 0 bases lay between the germline ends. Germline V gene sequence: CDR1 MGHRA, CDR2 YSYEKL. CDR3 amino acids: CASSQGNTIYF. In nucleotides, the CDR3 is TGCGCCAGCAGCCAAGGAAACACCATATATTTT.

The chain has TRBV12-3 or TRBV12-4 and TRBJ2-3; 10 nucleotides agree with TRBD1. Trimming at V came to 6 bases and at J to 3 bases, leaving 0 bases not matched to a gene. The CDR3 loop spans 13 amino acids. Written as DNA, the CDR3 is TGTGCCAGCAGGGGACAGGGGACAGATACGCAGTATTTT. Its translation is CASRGQGTDTQYF.

The rearrangement uses TRBV6-2 or TRBV6-3 and TRBJ2-3; 7 nucleotides match TRBD2. CDR1 and CDR2 (germline): MNHEY, SVGEGT. Trimming at V came to 2 bases and at J to 5 bases, leaving 13 bases not matched to a gene. The CDR3 contains 17 residues. The CDR3, as DNA: TGTGCCAGCAGTTACGCGACTACGGTCTGGGGGGGAGATACGCAGTATTTT. Translated: CASSYATTVWGGDTQYF.

This clonotype has just a few counts. The rearrangement links TRBV19 to TRBJ2-5, with D perhaps matching TRBD2 (5 bases). The CDR3 contains 13 residues. V gave up 4 bases and J gave up 7 bases, with 13 bases separating them. Germline CDR1 LNHDA, CDR2 SQIVND (reference sequence). CDR3 coding DNA: TGTGCCAGTAGTAGCCGGGGAGAGGGGACCCAGTACTTC. It encodes CASSSRGEGTQYF.

This rearrangement joins TRBV6-6 to TRBJ2-2; 15 bases match TRBD2. The CDR3 consists of 16 residues. CDR1 MNHNY and CDR2 SVGAGI come from the germline V gene (reference sequence). After removal of 5 bases from V and 7 bases from J, the junction contained 5 bases not matched to a gene. This CDR3 reads CASSPWTSGRVGELFF. CDR3 in DNA: TGTGCCAGCAGTCCATGGACTAGCGGGAGGGTCGGGGAGCTGTTTTTT.

The CDR3 spells CASSSGGQGAKETQYF. The CDR3 DNA is TGTGCCAGCAGCTCGGGGGGACAGGGGGCAAAAGAGACCCAGTACTTC. The rearrangement links TRBV5-6 to TRBJ2-5; 12 nucleotides line up with TRBD1. With V trimmed by 3 bases and J by 3 bases, 6 bases remained unmatched. The CDR3 runs to 16 residues. The germline CDR1 and CDR2 sequences are SGHDT and YYEEEE.

This clonotype was picked up many times. The chain is built from TRBV7-2 and TRBJ1-3, with a weak D call TRBD1 (6 bases). Germline loops: CDR1 SGHTA, CDR2 FQGNSA. Trimming took off 2 bases at V and 4 bases at J, with 15 bases between the two ends. The CDR3 covers 16 residues. CDR3 bases: TGTGCCAGCAGCTTATATACGGGGGCGAGAGGAAACACCATATATTTT. Translated: CASSLYTGARGNTIYF.

This clonotype came up many times. The chain is built from TRBV7-9 and TRBJ2-1; 7 bases line up with TRBD1. V shed 5 bases, J shed 9 bases, and the junction held 13 bases outside the gene matches. CDR1 and CDR2 (germline): SEHNR, FQNEAQ (reference sequence). The CDR3 loop spans 15 amino acids. Written as DNA, the CDR3 is TGTGCCAGCAGCGCGAACAGGGGCAGGGACGGTGAGCAGTTCTTC. Encoded protein: CASSANRGRDGEQFF.

This clonotype showed up many times. This sequence joins TRBV7-2 and TRBJ1-6, with D hard to call. Germline-derived CDR1 and CDR2 are SGHTA and FQGNSA. Trimming stripped 2 bases from V and 5 bases from J, with 7 bases between. The CDR3 has 14 residues. CDR3 sequence reads: CASSLKRDNSPLHF. The CDR3 DNA reads as TGTGCCAGCAGCTTAAAGAGAGATAATTCACCCCTCCACTTT.

This clonotype was observed a handful of times. The chain uses TRBV24-1 and TRBJ1-1, with D unclear. Germline V gene data show CDR1 as KGHDR and CDR2 as SFDVKD. Trimming removed 0 bases from V and 11 bases from J, with 9 bases in between. The CDR3 consists of 12 residues. Here the CDR3 DNA reads TGTGCCACCAGTGATTTGTCGGGGTCGGCTTTCTTT. Translation: CATSDLSGSAFF.

The V call is TRBV12-3 or TRBV12-4, the J call TRBJ1-5, with no clear D. V dropped 6 bases and J dropped 8 bases, with 8 bases sitting between them. The CDR3 runs to 11 residues. DNA for the CDR3: TGTGCCAGCAGCTACGGTGAGCCCCAGCATTTT. Its translation is CASSYGEPQHF.